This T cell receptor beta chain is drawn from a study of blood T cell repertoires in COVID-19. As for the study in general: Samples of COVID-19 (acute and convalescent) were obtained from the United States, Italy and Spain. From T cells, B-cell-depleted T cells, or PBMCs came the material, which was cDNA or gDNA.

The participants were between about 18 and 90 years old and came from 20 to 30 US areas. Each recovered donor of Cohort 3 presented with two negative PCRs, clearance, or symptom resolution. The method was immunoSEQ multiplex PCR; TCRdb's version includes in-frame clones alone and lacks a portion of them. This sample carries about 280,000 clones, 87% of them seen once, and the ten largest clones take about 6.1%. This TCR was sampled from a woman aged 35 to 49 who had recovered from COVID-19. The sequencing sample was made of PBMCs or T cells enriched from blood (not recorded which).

The CDR3 DNA is TGTGCCAGCAGTTCACCGATGAGCTCCTACAATGAGCAGTTCTTC. It codes for CASSSPMSSYNEQFF. V gene TRBV27 combines with J gene TRBJ2-1; D uncertain. CDR3 length equals 15 residues. Germline CDR1 and CDR2: MNHEY and SMNVEV (reference sequence). Between the trimmed V and J ends, which lost 4 bases and 0 bases, there was a span of 10 bases.